This T cell receptor (beta chain) was sequenced during a study of vaccination and CD4 T cells after COVID-19 (dated by TCRdb to 2021 to 2024). Regarding the complete study: Convalescent patients had a positive SARS-CoV-2 result on nasal swab PCR, and of these patients, nine had mild disease and one had severe disease. The convalescent cohort included six males and four females, with two Hispanic individuals, seven Caucasians, two Asians and one multiracial person. Participants got two doses of the Pfizer-BioNTech BNT162b2 vaccine (n=8) or two doses of the Moderna mRNA-1273 vaccine (n=2). Post-COVID blood samples were collected from convalescent patients a median of around 96 days after diagnosis, with a range of about 30 to 161 days. Post-vaccine blood samples were collected a median of around 2.5 months after the second vaccine dose, ranging from roughly 14 to 241 days. The cultures were stimulated with overlapping spike peptide pools from SARS-CoV-2 and from the common cold coronaviruses HCoV-NL63, HCoV-OC43 and HCoV-229E. Control cultures received a CEFX viral epitope pool as the positive control, an HIV-1 Nef peptide pool as the negative control, or no peptide. The spike-specific CD4+ TCR repertoire was compared before and after mRNA vaccination in around ten COVID-19 convalescent patients and a handful of infection-naive healthy vaccine recipients. What the authors observed across the whole study: Of the vaccine-specific clones in convalescent patients, 304 of 307, or nearly all, reacted only to SARS-CoV-2 spike and did not cross-react with common cold coronaviruses. The study included relatively few convalescent patients and did not analyze early timepoints after natural infection. Among the post-vaccine SARS-CoV-2-reactive clones in convalescent patients, a median approximately 86% showed up only after vaccination, which suggests vaccine-specific priming. An increase in the median number of SARS-CoV-2-reactive clonotypes from 21 after infection to 38 after vaccination was observed, but the change was not found to be significant.

This sample's treatment or condition label indicates: approximately 9-day PBMC culture with coronavirus spike peptide pools or control peptides (ViraFEST assay). The ViraFEST assay was used in the study, in which antigen-specific T cells were expanded with peptide pools and expanded clonotypes were subsequently identified by TCR sequencing. The convalescent patients' positive SARS-CoV-2 PCR tests fell between March and December 2020, which was before the Alpha, Beta and Delta variants emerged in the United States. Each well held around 1.9 million PBMCs cultured with approximately 10 ug/ml peptide pools in IMDM containing roughly 5% human AB serum and 10 IU/ml IL-2. Half of the culture medium was replaced with fresh IL-2-containing medium on days 3 and 7. Once the cells had been in culture for over nine days, the EasySep CD4+ T cell isolation kit was used to isolate CD4+ T cells by negative selection. PBMCs were separated from whole blood using Ficoll-Paque Plus gradient centrifugation and then either used fresh or cryopreserved at -140C. Each culture condition was generally run in triplicate wells.

This clonotype was seen once. Its target antigen remains unknown. Base qualities are not recorded, but no much larger clone differs from it by a single base. On its own, one read is weak support. Library preparation employed PCR. DNA from cultured CD4+ T cells was subjected to TCR sequencing with the Oncomine TCR Beta short-read assay at the Johns Hopkins FTIC core. Genomic DNA was extracted from the cultured CD4+ T cells with the QIAamp micro DNA kit. Oncomine TCR Beta libraries from cultured CD4+ T cells were pooled with unique dual indexes and sequenced on an Illumina iSeq 100. In the original analysis: Non-productive sequences were removed, and CDR3s that did not start with C, did not end with F or W, or were shorter than 7 amino acids were discarded. The MANAFEST web application was used to identify antigen-specific clonotypes by comparing peptide-stimulated wells against reference wells and other culture wells. An FDR below 0.05, an odds ratio above 5, and a productive frequency above 0.1% in at least two of three replicate wells were required for clones to be considered positive. A clonotype counted as cross-reactive if it showed significant expansion both in the SARS-CoV-2 spike wells and in at least one common cold coronavirus spike condition. Levenshtein distances (stringdist) and unrooted phylogenetic trees (ape) in R version 3.6.1 were used to assess CDR3 homology. TCRdb's own reprocessing of the public reads used fastp at Q25 and MiXCR and kept productive beta chains. Rows matching on CDR3 protein sequence are summarized as one entry with the most common DNA and genes. Here the V and J calls rest on TCRdb's processing, not on the authors' analysis. The sample data list around 15,000 distinct CDR3 sequences, and roughly 50% of these were observed just once. The top ten clonotypes cover around 15% of the sample.

This receptor was obtained from a human donor who had recovered from COVID-19. The sequenced material came from CD4+ T cells from blood, cultured in vitro.

The DNA sequence is as follows: TGTGCCACCAGTGATCTGCGAGGGACTTTACCCGGGGAGCTGTTTTTT. Its coded protein is CATSDLRGTLPGELFF. The chain was built from TRBV24-1 and TRBJ2-2; TRBD2 could be the D gene, as 6 bases match. Cut back by 3 bases and 6 bases, the V and J ends lie 16 bases apart. The cysteine opens and the phenylalanine closes a CDR3 of 16 amino acids. CDR3 DNA only is kept here, 48 bases in frame from base 1. CDR1 and CDR2, per the germline V gene, are KGHDR and SFDVKD.